Reported below is one T cell receptor beta chain. Its antigen remains unknown. The data stem from a study of regulatory T cells in long-lasting Graves disease. Study as a whole: Graves' patients, diagnosed recently, had received antithyroid drugs under 3 months.

Assembly of TCR beta libraries relied on iRepertoire HTBI primers together with Arm-PCR of CDR3 regions. Each CDR3 protein is one row after TCRdb ran MiXCR on the multiplex PCR reads. The sample yields approximately 360,000 distinct CDR3 sequences, about 11% seen once. Study results and limitations: Persistent-disease Graves' patients showed less TCR diversity than new cases.

Time point denoted: newly diagnosed GD, antithyroid drugs for less than 3 months. PBMC-derived RNA was used for the TCR library. Graves' disease was diagnosed by American Thyroid Association guidelines. Germline CDR1 and CDR2: MNHEY and SMNVEV (reference sequence). The CDR3 sequence is 14 residues long. V lost 3 bases to trimming and J lost 3 bases; unmatched junction nucleotides: 2. In addition, the sample was reused for a study of T cells in Graves' hyperthyroidism and ophthalmopathy. This second study says: HTBI primers were used for first-round RT-PCR of the TCR CDR3.

This TCR was recovered from a woman aged 18 to 35 with Graves disease. The chain joins TRBV27 to TRBJ2-7; 10 bases agree with TRBD1. The sample was peripheral blood mononuclear cells (PBMCs), taken at new diagnosis, from a patient treated with antithyroid drugs. The CDR3 sequence: CASSLGTGVYEQYF. The CDR3, as DNA: TGTGCCAGCAGTTTGGGGACAGGGGTCTACGAGCAGTACTTC.